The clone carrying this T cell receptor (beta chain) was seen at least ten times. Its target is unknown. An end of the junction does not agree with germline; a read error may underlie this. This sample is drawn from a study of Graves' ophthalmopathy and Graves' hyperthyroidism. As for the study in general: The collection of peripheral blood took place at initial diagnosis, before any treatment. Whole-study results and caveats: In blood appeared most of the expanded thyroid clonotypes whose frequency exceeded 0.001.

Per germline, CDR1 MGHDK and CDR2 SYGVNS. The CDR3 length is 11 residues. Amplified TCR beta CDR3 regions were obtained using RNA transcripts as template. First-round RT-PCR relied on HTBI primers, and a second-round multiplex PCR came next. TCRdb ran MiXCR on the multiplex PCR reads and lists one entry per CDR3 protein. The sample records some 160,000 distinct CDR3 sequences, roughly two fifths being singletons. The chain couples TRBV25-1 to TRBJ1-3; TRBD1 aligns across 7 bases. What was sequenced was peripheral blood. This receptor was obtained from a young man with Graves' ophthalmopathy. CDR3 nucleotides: TGTGCCAGCAGTGAAGGACAGGATGAGATTTTT. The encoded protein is CASSEGQDEIF.